A selection of T cell receptor beta chains follows, all from one sample in a study of blood T cell repertoires in COVID-19. The repertoire was sequenced with immunoSEQ multiplex PCR; TCRdb's copy has only in-frame clones and lacks some. The profile covers about 240,000 clones, with approximately 86% appearing a single time and approximately 3.5% taken by the ten largest. Input material: PBMCs or T cells enriched from blood (not recorded which). These receptors came from a woman in her forties with acute COVID-19. Each CDR3 is given with its conserved first and last residue. D genes are given only for firm matches. The listing skips clone size in some rows; elsewhere it reads once, few, many or a size class.

size: -
D: TRBD2
V: TRBV7-6
J: TRBJ2-2
CDR3: CASSPLGREDTGELFF
DNA: TGTGCCAGCAGCCCCCTGGGGCGGGAGGACACCGGGGAGCTGTTTTTT

size: -
D: TRBD2
V: TRBV7-9
J: TRBJ2-7
CDR3: CASRSERGFYEQYF
DNA: TGTGCCAGCAGATCAGAGCGGGGCTTCTACGAGCAGTACTTC

size: -
D: TRBD2
V: TRBV7-2
J: TRBJ2-3
CDR3: CASSLLGRASTDTQYF
DNA: TGTGCCAGCAGCTTACTTGGGAGGGCTAGCACAGATACGCAGTATTTT

size: -
D: -
V: TRBV9
J: TRBJ1-3
CDR3: CASSRDTVSGNTIYF
DNA: TGTGCCAGCAGCCGCGACACAGTCTCTGGAAACACCATATATTTT

size: once
D: TRBD2
V: TRBV19
J: TRBJ2-3
CDR3: CASSFGTSGDTQYF
DNA: TGTGCCAGTAGTTTTGGGACTAGTGGGGATACGCAGTATTTT

size: -
D: TRBD1
V: TRBV15
J: TRBJ1-3
CDR3: CATSRKTGTAGNTIYF
DNA: TGTGCCACCAGCAGAAAAACCGGGACAGCTGGAAACACCATATATTTT

size: -
D: -
V: TRBV29-1
J: TRBJ2-1
CDR3: CSVTDFGDEQFF
DNA: TGCAGCGTGACGGACTTTGGAGATGAGCAGTTCTTC

size: -
D: TRBD2
V: TRBV12-5
J: TRBJ2-1
CDR3: CASGLARTSGRNYNEQFF
DNA: TGTGCTAGTGGTTTGGCCCGGACTAGCGGGAGGAACTACAATGAGCAGTTCTTC

size: -
D: TRBD2
V: TRBV11-2
J: TRBJ2-1
CDR3: CASSLAGRDEQFF
DNA: TGTGCCAGCAGCTTAGCTGGGAGGGATGAGCAGTTCTTC

size: -
D: -
V: TRBV7-3
J: TRBJ2-6
CDR3: CASSPMETSESSGANVLTF
DNA: TGTGCCAGCAGCCCTATGGAAACCTCGGAGTCCTCTGGGGCCAACGTCCTGACTTTC

size: -
D: TRBD2
V: TRBV5-1
J: TRBJ2-3
CDR3: CASSLSRLAGGPGVTDTQYF
DNA: TGCGCCAGCAGCTTAAGCAGGCTAGCGGGAGGGCCCGGCGTCACAGATACGCAGTATTTT

size: -
D: -
V: TRBV11-3
J: TRBJ1-1
CDR3: CASSLRNTEAFF
DNA: TGTGCCAGCAGCCTCAGGAACACTGAAGCTTTCTTT

size: -
D: TRBD2
V: TRBV7-9
J: TRBJ2-7
CDR3: CASSFAGTSYEQYF
DNA: TGTGCCAGCAGCTTCGCCGGGACTAGCTACGAGCAGTACTTC

size: once
D: -
V: TRBV5-5
J: TRBJ2-3
CDR3: CASSLANLARYTDTQYF
DNA: TGTGCCAGCAGCTTGGCCAATCTAGCGCGATACACAGATACGCAGTATTTT

size: -
D: TRBD1
V: TRBV7-3
J: TRBJ2-1
CDR3: CASSHGQGSNEQFF
DNA: TGTGCCAGCAGCCATGGACAGGGGTCCAATGAGCAGTTCTTC

size: -
D: TRBD1
V: TRBV6-5
J: TRBJ1-1
CDR3: CASSPQTGGFTEAFF
DNA: TGTGCCAGCAGTCCGCAGACAGGGGGCTTCACTGAAGCTTTCTTT

size: -
D: -
V: TRBV11-3
J: TRBJ1-3
CDR3: CASSLDMGAGRNTIYF
DNA: TGTGCCAGCAGCTTAGATATGGGGGCTGGAAGAAACACCATATATTTT

size: once
D: -
V: TRBV5-6
J: TRBJ1-4
CDR3: CASRGGTPNNEKLFF
DNA: TGTGCCAGCAGGGGCGGGACTCCTAATAATGAAAAACTGTTTTTT

size: -
D: TRBD2
V: TRBV6-2/TRBV6-3
J: TRBJ2-7
CDR3: CASSYSRSGRAGEQYF
DNA: TGTGCCAGCAGTTACTCGAGGAGCGGGAGGGCTGGCGAGCAGTACTTC

size: -
D: -
V: TRBV2
J: TRBJ2-1
CDR3: CASSVLTSYNEQFF
DNA: TGTGCCAGCAGTGTCCTAACCTCCTACAATGAGCAGTTCTTC

size: -
D: -
V: TRBV25-1
J: TRBJ2-7
CDR3: CASSDARLHYEQYF
DNA: TGTGCCAGCAGTGACGCGAGACTGCATTACGAGCAGTACTTC

size: few
D: TRBD1
V: TRBV11-3
J: TRBJ2-7
CDR3: CASSLGSDRGAEQYF
DNA: TGTGCCAGCAGCTTAGGGTCAGACAGGGGGGCCGAGCAGTACTTC

size: -
D: -
V: TRBV7-3
J: TRBJ2-5
CDR3: CASSLYGGQETQYF
DNA: TGTGCCAGCAGCTTATATGGGGGCCAGGAGACCCAGTACTTC

size: once
D: -
V: TRBV27
J: TRBJ2-2
CDR3: CASSGVAGFTGELFF
DNA: TGTGCCAGCAGCGGTGTGGCAGGCTTCACCGGGGAGCTGTTTTTT

size: -
D: TRBD2
V: TRBV5-1
J: TRBJ2-7
CDR3: CASSLELAGALYEQYF
DNA: TGCGCCAGCAGCTTGGAGCTAGCGGGAGCGCTTTACGAGCAGTACTTC

size: -
D: -
V: TRBV15
J: TRBJ2-3
CDR3: CATSRAPSGWIDTQYF
DNA: TGTGCCACCAGCAGAGCCCCCAGCGGATGGATCGATACGCAGTATTTT

size: -
D: TRBD1
V: TRBV29-1
J: TRBJ1-2
CDR3: CSSWGQGANYGYTF
DNA: TGCAGCAGCTGGGGACAGGGGGCGAACTATGGCTACACCTTC

size: -
D: TRBD1
V: TRBV10-3
J: TRBJ2-7
CDR3: CAITKGQVGYEQYF
DNA: TGTGCCATCACCAAGGGACAGGTTGGCTACGAGCAGTACTTC

size: -
D: -
V: TRBV2
J: TRBJ2-7
CDR3: CASRLGSYEQYF
DNA: TGTGCCAGCAGACTTGGGAGCTACGAGCAGTACTTC

size: -
D: -
V: TRBV5-6
J: TRBJ2-7
CDR3: CASSLDRSYEQYF
DNA: TGTGCCAGCAGCTTGGATCGCTCCTACGAGCAGTACTTC

size: -
D: -
V: TRBV19
J: TRBJ1-1
CDR3: CASSLTGRNTEAFF
DNA: TGTGCCAGTAGTTTAACAGGGCGGAACACTGAAGCTTTCTTT

size: -
D: TRBD1
V: TRBV6-5
J: TRBJ1-3
CDR3: CASSAARQGRNTIYF
DNA: TGTGCCAGCAGCGCCGCACGACAGGGTCGAAACACCATATATTTT

size: -
D: TRBD1
V: TRBV5-4
J: TRBJ2-7
CDR3: CASSPGQANSYEQYF
DNA: TGTGCCAGCAGCCCAGGACAGGCTAACTCCTACGAGCAGTACTTC

size: few
D: TRBD2
V: TRBV7-2
J: TRBJ2-5
CDR3: CASSLRAGSGIETQYF
DNA: TGTGCCAGCAGCCTACGAGCGGGGTCGGGAATCGAGACCCAGTACTTC

size: -
D: -
V: TRBV29-1
J: TRBJ2-7
CDR3: CSVEDYSSYEQYF
DNA: TGCAGCGTTGAAGACTATTCCTCCTACGAGCAGTACTTC

size: once
D: -
V: TRBV19
J: TRBJ1-2
CDR3: CASSIGDYGYTF
DNA: TGTGCCAGTAGTATCGGGGACTATGGCTACACCTTC

size: -
D: TRBD2
V: TRBV7-8
J: TRBJ2-5
CDR3: CASSLAPAVNRGGSETQYF
DNA: TGTGCCAGCAGCTTAGCGCCTGCGGTAAATCGCGGGGGTTCTGAGACCCAGTACTTC

size: -
D: -
V: TRBV7-3
J: TRBJ2-2
CDR3: CASSETRFLNTGELFF
DNA: TGTGCCAGCAGCGAAACCAGGTTCTTAAACACCGGGGAGCTGTTTTTT

size: -
D: TRBD1
V: TRBV14
J: TRBJ2-2
CDR3: CASTRDRVSTGELFF
DNA: TGTGCCAGCACCCGGGACAGGGTTTCCACCGGGGAGCTGTTTTTT

size: -
D: -
V: TRBV27
J: TRBJ2-1
CDR3: CASTAPSGEQFF
DNA: TGTGCCAGCACAGCCCCATCGGGGGAGCAGTTCTTC

size: few
D: -
V: TRBV5-1
J: TRBJ2-1
CDR3: CASSLGRVLYNEQFF
DNA: TGCGCCAGCAGCTTGGGCAGGGTCCTCTACAATGAGCAGTTCTTC

size: -
D: -
V: TRBV6-5
J: TRBJ1-6
CDR3: CASSYSSRGNSPLHF
DNA: TGTGCCAGCAGTTACTCGAGTAGGGGGAATTCACCCCTCCACTTT

size: -
D: TRBD1
V: TRBV6-1
J: TRBJ1-3
CDR3: CASSENRGRKDTIYF
DNA: TGTGCCAGCAGTGAAAACAGGGGGCGGAAAGACACCATATATTTT

size: -
D: TRBD1
V: TRBV15
J: TRBJ2-7
CDR3: CATSRAGTEDEQYF
DNA: TGTGCCACCAGCAGGGCCGGGACAGAGGACGAGCAGTACTTC

size: -
D: TRBD2
V: TRBV5-1
J: TRBJ2-1
CDR3: CASRGNDRLAERSYNEQFF
DNA: TGCGCCAGCAGAGGAAACGACAGACTAGCGGAAAGATCCTACAATGAGCAGTTCTTC

size: -
D: TRBD2
V: TRBV5-1
J: TRBJ2-5
CDR3: CASSLGRSAGGQETQYF
DNA: TGCGCCAGCAGCTTGGGGAGGTCAGCGGGAGGTCAAGAGACCCAGTACTTC

size: -
D: TRBD1
V: TRBV6-6
J: TRBJ1-2
CDR3: CASSHMRQGNNYGYTF
DNA: TGTGCCAGCAGTCATATGCGACAGGGCAATAACTATGGCTACACCTTC